The 20 T cell receptor beta chains given below trace back to one sample, sequenced in a study of PD-L1 blockade in urothelial cancer. Assay: immunoSEQ multiplex PCR; the TCRdb copy retains only in-frame clones and omits some. In the table there are tens of thousands of clones, more than 75% of which are singletons. Documented time point: pretreatment peripheral blood. The sequencing here drew on PBMCs, taken around atezolizumab (anti-PD-L1) treatment. The receptor set was obtained from a man in his 60s with urothelial cancer.

The gene calls are TRBV7-6 and TRBJ1-3, with D tentatively TRBD1 (5 bases). The CDR3 runs 14 residues. Germline V CDR1 and CDR2: SGHVS, FNYEAQ. V gave up 1 base and J gave up 1 base, with 5 bases separating them. DNA of the CDR3: TGTGCCAGCAGCTTAGGGACATCTGGAAACACCATATATTTT. Protein sequence: CASSLGTSGNTIYF.

The chain combines TRBV6-4 with TRBJ2-4; 7 nucleotides match TRBD1. Trimming removed 11 bases from V and 1 base from J; junction bases left unmatched: 5. From germline, CDR1 is MRHNA and CDR2 SNTAGT. CDR3 size: 13 residues. CDR3 sequence: CAYPDRAKNIQYF. CDR3 DNA sequence: TGTGCCTACCCGGACAGGGCCAAAAACATTCAGTACTTC.

V and J are TRBV6-1 and TRBJ1-5, with D perhaps TRBD1 (5 bases). Germline V CDR1 and CDR2: MNHNS, SASEGT. The CDR3 consists of 14 residues. Trimming removed 3 bases from V and 6 bases from J, with 12 bases in between. The CDR3 nucleotides read TGTGCCAGCAGTGACCCTACAGGTGGTCAGCCCCAGCATTTT. Its translation: CASSDPTGGQPQHF.

The gene calls are TRBV29-1 and TRBJ2-7, with 7 bases fitting TRBD1. CDR1 is SQVTM and CDR2 is ANQGSEA in the germline V gene. Trimming cost V 7 bases and J 0 bases; bases outside gene matches: 9. The CDR3 is made up of 14 amino acids. The CDR3 is CSAEKTGSSYEQYF. In DNA form, the CDR3 reads TGCAGCGCCGAAAAGACAGGGAGCTCCTACGAGCAGTACTTC.

V gene TRBV28 combines with J gene TRBJ2-3, with D possibly being TRBD1 (6 bases). CDR1 is MDHEN, CDR2 SYDVKM, per germline. V was trimmed by 8 bases and J by 4 bases, leaving 16 bases between them. This CDR3 has 14 amino acids. The CDR3 here is CASCIYGGADTQYF. For the CDR3, the DNA is TGTGCCAGCTGTATATATGGGGGCGCAGATACGCAGTATTTT.

The chain couples TRBV15 to TRBJ1-1; D unclear. Trimming took off 0 bases at V and 11 bases at J, with 13 bases between the two ends. Germline assignment: CDR1 LNHNV and CDR2 YYDKDF (reference sequence). The CDR3 loop spans 13 amino acids. The CDR3 spells CATSRDLSNGAFF. The CDR3 DNA reads as TGTGCCACCAGCAGAGATCTGTCAAACGGGGCTTTCTTT.

The rearrangement links TRBV28 to TRBJ1-5, with TRBD1 identical over 8 bases. After removal of 4 bases from V and 4 bases from J, the junction contained 6 bases not matched to a gene. Germline CDR1 reads MDHEN; CDR2 reads SYDVKM. The CDR3 loop spans 15 amino acids. CDR3 protein: CASSWGQAINQPQHF. CDR3 nucleotides: TGTGCCAGCAGTTGGGGACAGGCCATTAATCAGCCCCAGCATTTT.

CDR3: CASSIRDKTPEAFF. CDR3 sequence (DNA): TGTGCCAGTAGTATAAGGGACAAGACCCCTGAAGCTTTCTTT. The V call is TRBV19, the J call TRBJ1-1; D possibly corresponds to TRBD1 (6 bases). This CDR3 is built from 14 residues. The V gene lost 2 bases and the J gene lost 6 bases, with 13 bases spanning the gap. Germline CDR1 LNHDA, CDR2 SQIVND (reference sequence).

The V call is TRBV15, the J call TRBJ1-5; D possibly corresponds to TRBD1 (5 bases). Germline V gives CDR1 LNHNV, CDR2 YYDKDF (reference sequence). There are 15 residues in the CDR3. The V gene lost 0 bases and the J gene lost 7 bases, with 13 bases spanning the gap. The CDR3 sequence: CATSRDLGASQPQHF. The CDR3, as DNA: TGTGCCACCAGCAGAGATCTTGGGGCCAGCCAGCCCCAGCATTTT.

This clone occurred a few times. This chain uses TRBV2 with TRBJ2-1, with D possibly TRBD1 on 5 matching bases. The CDR3 consists of 12 residues. Trimming pared 5 bases from V and 11 bases from J, leaving 13 bases between. Germline V gene lookup returns CDR1 SNHLY and CDR2 FYNNEI. CDR3 nucleotides: TGTGCCAGCAGTTCTCAGGGTGTTCAGCAGTTCTTC. Encoded protein: CASSSQGVQQFF.

This clone was recorded a few times. This chain links TRBV15 with TRBJ1-1; D might be TRBD1 (5 bases). The V and J ends lost 3 bases and 3 bases respectively, with 14 bases between them. The germline V gene encodes CDR1 LNHNV and CDR2 YYDKDF (reference sequence). There are 15 residues in the CDR3. The DNA for the CDR3 is TGTGCCACCAGCAGGGGGTGGGGGGTAGACACTGAAGCTTTCTTT. Its protein is CATSRGWGVDTEAFF.

This sequence joins TRBV15 and TRBJ2-5; no definite D call. Germline values: CDR1 LNHNV, CDR2 YYDKDF (reference sequence). The CDR3 is 13 residues long. V dropped 1 base and J dropped 5 bases, with 8 bases sitting between them. The CDR3 DNA reads as TGTGCCACCAGCAGAGGAGGTTTTGAGACCCAGTACTTC. Its protein product is CATSRGGFETQYF.

This sequence joins TRBV7-2 and TRBJ1-4, with TRBD1 identical over 8 bases. From germline, CDR1 is SGHTA and CDR2 FQGNSA. This CDR3 comprises 15 residues. After removal of 4 bases from V and 8 bases from J, the junction contained 9 bases not matched to a gene. CDR3: CASSSPGGLGEKLFF. CDR3 DNA sequence: TGTGCCAGCAGCTCTCCAGGGGGCCTGGGGGAAAAACTGTTTTTT. Filled out from reference TRBV7-2 and TRBJ1-4, the complete variable domain reads GAGVSQSPSNKVTEKGKDVELRCDPISGHTALYWYRQSLGQGLEFLIYFQGNSAPDKSGLPSDRFSAERTGGSVSTLTIQRTQQEDSAVYLCASSSPGGLGEKLFFGSGTQLSVL.

The V gene is TRBV27, the J gene TRBJ1-1; 8 nucleotides match TRBD1. CDR3 length equals 13 residues. Looked up from germline, CDR1 is MNHEY and CDR2 is SMNVEV (reference sequence). With 5 bases clipped from V and 12 bases from J, the junction kept 11 bases outside the gene matches. CDR3 in DNA: TGTGCCAGCAGTCCCAATGGACAGGGAAGAACTTTCTTT. Translation gives CASSPNGQGRTFF.

The V call is TRBV6-4, the J call TRBJ1-1; no firm D call. The CDR3 is 15 amino acids. Germline assignment: CDR1 MRHNA and CDR2 SNTAGT. V was shortened by 0 bases and J by 2 bases, with 10 bases between the two germline ends. CDR3 DNA: TGTGCCAGCAGTGACTCGAGTCGAAGAAACACTGAAGCTTTCTTT. Translating it yields CASSDSSRRNTEAFF.

Sample share makes this clone medium-sized (0.01 to 0.1%). The rearrangement joins TRBV28 to TRBJ2-3; a weak D match, TRBD2 (5 bases). Trimming left V 5 bases short and J 3 bases short, with 18 bases between. Germline V CDR1 and CDR2: MDHEN, SYDVKM. The CDR3 totals 16 residues. The CDR3 DNA follows: TGTGCCAGCAGTATCCTCTCTCGGACTGTGACAGATACGCAGTATTTT. It translates to CASSILSRTVTDTQYF.

This clone was counted a single time. The chain links TRBV6-5 to TRBJ2-3; D not certain. The CDR3 totals 15 residues. In germline, CDR1 is MNHEY, CDR2 SVGAGI. V dropped 2 bases and J dropped 2 bases, with 11 bases sitting between them. The CDR3, as DNA: TGTGCCAGCAGTTACGACTCTCACCCCACAGATACGCAGTATTTT. Its translation: CASSYDSHPTDTQYF.

The chain joins TRBV2 to TRBJ2-5; 10 nucleotides line up with TRBD2. Germline V CDR1 and CDR2: SNHLY, FYNNEI. This CDR3 is built from 15 residues. J was trimmed by 1 base and V by 7 bases; bases with no gene match: 6. The CDR3 sequence is CASTGLAVSQETQYF. CDR3 nucleotides: TGTGCCAGCACCGGACTAGCGGTTTCCCAAGAGACCCAGTACTTC.

V is TRBV5-1 and J is TRBJ1-4; 7 bases align to TRBD1. The V gene's germline CDR1 is SGHRS and CDR2 YFSETQ. The CDR3 is made up of 16 amino acids. The J segment lost 6 bases and the V segment lost 4 bases, leaving 12 bases of the junction unmatched. The CDR3 sequence: CASSSTGAGRYEKLFF. The CDR3, as DNA: TGCGCCAGCAGCAGTACAGGGGCGGGGAGGTATGAAAAACTGTTTTTT.

The chain is built from TRBV4-3 and TRBJ1-3; 7 nucleotides line up with TRBD1. Trimming took 1 base from V and 2 from J; bases not matched to a gene: 11. Looked up from germline, CDR1 is LGHNA and CDR2 is YSLEER. CDR3 size: 18 residues. DNA for the CDR3: TGCGCCAGCAGCCAAGGACAGGGAATGGGCACCGCTGGAAACACCATATATTTT. This translates into CASSQGQGMGTAGNTIYF.